A selection of T cell receptor beta chains follows, all from one sample in a study of preoperative IRX-2 immunotherapy in early breast cancer. Only in-frame clones appear in the TCRdb table, and some are missing; sequencing was by immunoSEQ multiplex PCR. The repertoire includes 20,000 to 30,000 clones, about 90% of them detected once, and about 30% sits in the top ten. The sample in question was tumor tissue, obtained after IRX-2 immunotherapy. All receptors derive from a human donor with breast cancer. CDR3s include the opening cysteine and the closing phenylalanine or tryptophan. The order of the fields is clone size, D gene, J gene, CDR3 length, V gene, CDR3 DNA, CDR3 protein. The D gene is left open where the match is weak. Clone size is shown for a subset of rows, as once, few, many or a class of expanded clone.

>NA|TRBD2|TRBJ2-3|15|TRBV6-5
TGTGCCAGCAGGACCGGACTAGCGGGGGCAGATACGCAGTATTTT
CASRTGLAGADTQYF
>NA|NA|TRBJ1-4|14|TRBV9
TGTGCCAGCAGCGTAGGAAATTTGGGGGGCGAATTGTTTTTT
CASSVGNLGGELFF
>NA|TRBD1|TRBJ1-3|16|TRBV19
TGTGCCAGTAGTATGGGACAGATCCTCTCTGGAAACACCATATATTTT
CASSMGQILSGNTIYF
>NA|NA|TRBJ1-1|12|TRBV5-1
TGCGCCAGTCGTAGGGAGGATACTGAAGCTTTCTTT
CASRREDTEAFF
>NA|NA|TRBJ2-1|15|TRBV10-2
TGCGCCAGTAGCGCCGGACTTAACTCCTACAATGAGCAGTTCTTC
CASSAGLNSYNEQFF
>once|TRBD1|TRBJ1-2|14|TRBV5-6
TGTGCCAGCAGCTGGGGACAGTCTGTAAAAGGCTACACCTTC
CASSWGQSVKGYTF
>NA|NA|TRBJ1-2|14|TRBV6-5
TGTGCCAGCAGTTACTCGGGGTTTAACTATGGCTACACCTTC
CASSYSGFNYGYTF
>NA|NA|TRBJ1-2|13|TRBV5-1
TGCGCCAGCAGCTTGTCCGGGCGAGATGGCTACACCTTC
CASSLSGRDGYTF
>NA|TRBD1|TRBJ1-1|13|TRBV5-1
TGCGCCAGCAGCGTTGACAGGGCCCCTGAAGCTTTCTTT
CASSVDRAPEAFF
>NA|NA|TRBJ1-3|16|TRBV5-1
TGCGCCAGCAGCTTGGAGGCGCCGAGCTCTGGAAACACCATATATTTT
CASSLEAPSSGNTIYF
>NA|TRBD1|TRBJ2-5|16|TRBV6-5
TGTGCCAGCAGTTGGGAACGCACCGGGACAGGGGGTCGGCAGTACTTC
CASSWERTGTGGRQYF
>NA|TRBD1|TRBJ2-7|16|TRBV11-2
TGTGCCAGCAGCTTAGGAGGGGGCCCCATTCCCTACGAGCAGTACTTC
CASSLGGGPIPYEQYF
>once|NA|TRBJ2-5|11|TRBV2
TGTGCCAGCAACTCGGGGGAGACCCAGTACTTC
CASNSGETQYF
>NA|NA|TRBJ2-1|13|TRBV6-4
TGTGCCAGCAGAGAACCGGAATCCCATGAGCAGTTCTTC
CASREPESHEQFF
>NA|NA|TRBJ1-1|15|TRBV9
TGTGCCAGCAGGGCTACAGGGAGCCAAAACACTGAAGCTTTCTTT
CASRATGSQNTEAFF
>NA|NA|TRBJ2-1|15|TRBV7-2
TGTGCCAGCAGCTTAGCTTCCAGCTCCTACAATGAGCAGTTCTTC
CASSLASSSYNEQFF
>NA|TRBD1|TRBJ1-1|15|TRBV5-1
TGCGCCAGCAGCTCCGACAGGGGAGGTTACACTGAAGCTTTCTTT
CASSSDRGGYTEAFF
>NA|NA|TRBJ2-3|13|TRBV18
TGTGCCAGCTCACCACGGGCGGCAGATACGCAGTATTTT
CASSPRAADTQYF
>NA|NA|TRBJ1-2|12|TRBV10-3
TGTGCCATCAGGGACTGGGAGGGGGGCTACACCTTC
CAIRDWEGGYTF
>NA|NA|TRBJ1-2|11|TRBV2
TGTGCCAGCAGTGAGATGGGGGGCTACACCTTC
CASSEMGGYTF
>few|NA|TRBJ1-3|13|TRBV19
TGTGCCAGTAGTTGGTTATCTGGAAACACCATATATTTT
CASSWLSGNTIYF
>few|NA|TRBJ1-4|14|TRBV29-1
TGCAGCGTTGTAATCCGGGGGAGGGATGAAAAACTGTTTTTT
CSVVIRGRDEKLFF
>NA|TRBD1|TRBJ1-2|14|TRBV2
TGTGCCAGCAACATGGACAGGGGCGAGCGCGGCTACACCTTC
CASNMDRGERGYTF
>NA|NA|TRBJ1-2|15|TRBV9
TGTGCCAGCAGCCCCGATCCGGGCCTCTCGAGGGGCTACACCTTC
CASSPDPGLSRGYTF
>once|NA|TRBJ1-6|14|TRBV5-1
TGCGCCAGCAGCTTGGGGGCGAATAACTCACCCCTCCACTTT
CASSLGANNSPLHF
>NA|TRBD1|TRBJ1-2|15|TRBV7-8
TGTGCCAGCAGCCCCCGGGACAGGGTACCCTCTGGCTACACCTTC
CASSPRDRVPSGYTF
>once|NA|TRBJ2-7|14|TRBV5-1
TGCGCCAGCAAGGACACTTCGAGCTCCTACGAGCAGTACTTC
CASKDTSSSYEQYF
>NA|NA|TRBJ2-3|15|TRBV6-1
TGTGCCAGCAGTGCTAGTCCATTTAGCACAGATACGCAGTATTTT
CASSASPFSTDTQYF
>NA|TRBD1|TRBJ2-1|17|TRBV28
TGTGCCAGCAGTCCCCTTTTTGGGGACAGGGGCTGGTATGAGCAGTTCTTC
CASSPLFGDRGWYEQFF
>NA|TRBD1|TRBJ2-7|17|TRBV11-2
TGTGCCAGCATTAAGGAAGACAGGGGATATCTCTCTACCGAGCAGTACTTC
CASIKEDRGYLSTEQYF
>NA|NA|TRBJ2-3|8|TRBV11-2
TGTGCCAGCAGCACCGCCACATTT
CASSTATF
>NA|NA|TRBJ2-1|16|TRBV11-2
TGTGCCAGCAGCTCAGGCGGGCGAAGCTCCTACAATGAGCAGTTCTTC
CASSSGGRSSYNEQFF
>NA|NA|TRBJ1-5|15|TRBV5-1
TGCGCCAGCAGCTTGGATGGGATAGGCAATCAGCCCCAGCATTTT
CASSLDGIGNQPQHF
>NA|NA|TRBJ2-7|15|TRBV18
TGTGCCAGCTCACCGGGGTCTAGGACGTACTACGAGCAGTACTTC
CASSPGSRTYYEQYF
>NA|NA|TRBJ2-1|11|TRBV6-5
TGTGCCAGCAGTGGGGGTTATGAGCAGTTCTTC
CASSGGYEQFF
>once|NA|TRBJ1-1|15|TRBV5-1
TGCGCCAGCAGCTTGTGGGGGGGGTCTAACACTGAAGCTTTCTTT
CASSLWGGSNTEAFF
>NA|NA|TRBJ1-5|12|TRBV27
TGTGCCAGCAGTTTATTGGGACAGCCCCAGCATTTT
CASSLLGQPQHF
>few|NA|TRBJ1-3|14|TRBV7-6
TGTGCCAGCAGCCCCTTGGAGGACGGAAACACCATATATTTT
CASSPLEDGNTIYF
>NA|TRBD2|TRBJ2-2|17|TRBV10-3
TGTGCCATCCTCCGAGGTAGCGGGGGGATGAACACCGGGGAGCTGTTTTTT
CAILRGSGGMNTGELFF
>NA|NA|TRBJ1-2|13|TRBV6-5
TGTGCCAGCAGCTACCGGGCGATGGATGGCTACACCTTC
CASSYRAMDGYTF
>NA|TRBD2|TRBJ2-3|17|TRBV4-2
TGTGCCAGCAGCCAAATGGCACTAGCGGGGGGGTCAGATACGCAGTATTTT
CASSQMALAGGSDTQYF
>NA|NA|TRBJ2-3|15|TRBV9
TGTGCCAGCAGCGTAATGAGGGGTGGGGCAGATACGCAGTATTTT
CASSVMRGGADTQYF
>few|NA|TRBJ1-1|16|TRBV10-1
TGCGCCAGCAGTCCGGGACCCTCCCTAGGACAGACTGAAGCTTTCTTT
CASSPGPSLGQTEAFF
>NA|TRBD1|TRBJ1-2|12|TRBV30
TGTGCCTGGGAGGACAGGGGGTCTGGCTACACCTTC
CAWEDRGSGYTF
>NA|NA|TRBJ1-2|15|TRBV19
TGTGCCAGTAGTATGGCGGTCAGGGGCCCATATGGCTACACCTTC
CASSMAVRGPYGYTF